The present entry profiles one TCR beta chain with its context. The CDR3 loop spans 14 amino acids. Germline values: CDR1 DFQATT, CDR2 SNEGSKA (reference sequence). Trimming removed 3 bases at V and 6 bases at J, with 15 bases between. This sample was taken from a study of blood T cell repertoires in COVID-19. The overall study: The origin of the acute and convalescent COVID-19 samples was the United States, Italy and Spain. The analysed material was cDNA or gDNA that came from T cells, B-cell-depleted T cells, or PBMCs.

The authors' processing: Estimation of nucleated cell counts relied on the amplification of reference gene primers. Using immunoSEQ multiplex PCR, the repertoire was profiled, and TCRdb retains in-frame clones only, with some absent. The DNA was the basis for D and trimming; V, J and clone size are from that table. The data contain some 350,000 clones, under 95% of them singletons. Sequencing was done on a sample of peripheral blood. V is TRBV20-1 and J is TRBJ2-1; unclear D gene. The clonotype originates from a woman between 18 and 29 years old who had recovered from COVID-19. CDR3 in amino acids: CSASLLGPVNEQFF. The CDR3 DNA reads TGCAGTGCTAGTTTGCTCGGTCCCGTCAATGAGCAGTTCTTC.